These 26 T cell receptor beta chains originate from one sample sequenced in a study of blood T cell repertoires in COVID-19. Profiling relied on immunoSEQ multiplex PCR, and the TCRdb table lists in-frame clones only, not all of them. Of tens of thousands of clones listed, 87% are singletons. Sequenced input: peripheral blood. Every receptor here comes from a woman aged 80 or older with active or convalescent COVID-19.

The V call is TRBV20-1, the J call TRBJ1-1, with 7 positions matching TRBD1. After removal of 3 bases from V and 8 bases from J, the junction contained 3 bases not matched to a gene. The CDR3 has 11 residues. Looked up from germline, CDR1 is DFQATT and CDR2 is SNEGSKA (reference sequence). CDR3 sequence: CSASQGGEAFF. In DNA form, the CDR3 reads TGCAGTGCTAGCCAGGGGGGCGAAGCTTTCTTT.

The chain employs TRBV23-1 and TRBJ1-2; 7 bases are a match to TRBD1. TRBV23-1 is an ORF, with its function uncertain. CDR3 length equals 16 residues. With V trimmed by 2 bases and J by 8 bases, 14 bases remained unmatched. CDR3 nucleotides: TGCGCCAGCAGTCAAAAACAAGACAGGGCTTCTCGCGGCTACACCTTC. This gives the protein CASSQKQDRASRGYTF.

The rearrangement links TRBV4-1 to TRBJ2-7; 7 positions match TRBD2. CDR3 length: 14 amino acids. CDR1 and CDR2 from the germline V gene are MGHRA and YSYEKL. V was pared by 8 bases and J by 5 bases, with 12 bases of the junction left unmatched. Here the CDR3 reads CASSRPGGRNEQYF. The CDR3 DNA reads TGCGCCAGCTCCCGACCGGGGGGAAGGAACGAGCAGTACTTC.

J is TRBJ2-5 and V is TRBV7-2; 7 bases are shared with TRBD2. V lost 1 base and J lost 4; bases outside the gene matches: 6. Germline assignment: CDR1 SGHTA and CDR2 FQGNSA. This CDR3 spans 15 amino acids. DNA of the CDR3: TGTGCCAGCAGCTTAGAGACGGGGGGAGGAGAGACCCAGTACTTC. Translation gives CASSLETGGGETQYF.

The chain is built from TRBV5-5 and TRBJ2-5; tentative D call: TRBD2 (6 bases). This CDR3 spans 13 amino acids. Germline CDR1 and CDR2: SGHKS and YYEKEE (reference sequence). V gave up 0 bases and J gave up 3 bases, with 6 bases separating them. The CDR3 region has the DNA TGTGCCAGCAGCTTGGGCGGGAAAGAGACCCAGTACTTC. Translating it yields CASSLGGKETQYF.

V and J are TRBV19 and TRBJ1-5; D remains ambiguous. Trimming pared 3 bases from V and 4 bases from J, leaving 13 bases between. Germline assignment: CDR1 LNHDA and CDR2 SQIVND (reference sequence). The length of the CDR3 is 15 residues. CDR3 nucleotides: TGTGCCAGTAGTATTCGGTCCGTGTCAAATCAGCCCCAGCATTTT. Amino acid sequence: CASSIRSVSNQPQHF.

J is TRBJ2-2 and V is TRBV6-6; 12 nucleotides agree with TRBD2. V gave up 5 bases and J gave up 2 bases; unmatched junction bases: 9. Germline V CDR1 and CDR2: MNHNY, SVGAGI (reference sequence). This CDR3 is built from 18 residues. The CDR3 loop reads CASSQRTSGASNTGELFF. In DNA form, the CDR3 reads TGTGCCAGCAGTCAAAGGACTAGCGGGGCTTCAAACACCGGGGAGCTGTTTTTT.

The J gene is TRBJ2-3, the V gene TRBV11-2, with 7 bases matching TRBD2. The CDR3 covers 16 residues. Germline trimming cut 6 bases from V and 6 bases from J; bases unmatched to any gene: 15. The germline V gene has CDR1 SGHAT and CDR2 FQNNGV. CDR3 bases: TGTGCCAGCAGTCCCGACTCGTGGCGGGGGTGGGATACGCAGTATTTT. Its translation: CASSPDSWRGWDTQYF.

This chain connects TRBV10-2 to TRBJ2-1; 10 nucleotides line up with TRBD1. The length of the CDR3 is 14 residues. The junction had 6 bases not matched to a gene; V was cut back by 10 bases and J by 3 bases. CDR1 is WSHSY and CDR2 is SAAADI in the germline V gene. CDR3: CAIGTGASYNEQFF. Written as DNA, the CDR3 is TGCGCCATCGGGACAGGGGCTAGCTACAATGAGCAGTTCTTC.

The chain uses TRBV6-6 and TRBJ1-6; 7 positions match TRBD1. V lost 10 bases to trimming and J lost 7 bases; unmatched junction nucleotides: 13. CDR3 size: 15 residues. Germline V gene sequence: CDR1 MNHNY, CDR2 SVGAGI (reference sequence). This CDR3 is CATPARSGQNSPLHF. Here the CDR3 DNA reads TGTGCCACACCAGCGAGGTCGGGACAGAATTCACCCCTCCACTTT.

The gene calls are TRBV9 and TRBJ2-3, with TRBD2 matching over 10 bases. CDR1 is SGDLS, CDR2 YYNGEE, per germline. This CDR3 is built from 17 residues. With V trimmed by 0 bases and J by 9 bases, 13 bases remained unmatched. In nucleotides, the CDR3 is TGTGCCAGCAGCGTAGAGGGCGGAGCGGGGGGGCGTGGCACGCAGTATTTT. Amino acid sequence: CASSVEGGAGGRGTQYF.

The chain has TRBV5-1 and TRBJ2-3; TRBD1 matches at 10 bases. In germline, CDR1 is SGHRS, CDR2 YFSETQ. Trimming removed 0 bases from V and 3 bases from J; junction bases left unmatched: 7. The CDR3 covers 17 residues. For the CDR3, the DNA is TGCGCCAGCAGCTTGGGACACCGGGACAGGGGAACAGATACGCAGTATTTT. This translates into CASSLGHRDRGTDTQYF. Full variable domain (missing parts from reference TRBV5-1 and TRBJ2-3): KAGVTQTPRYLIKTRGQQVTLSCSPISGHRSVSWYQQTPGQGLQFLFEYFSETQRNKGNFPGRFSGRQFSNSRSEMNVSTLELGDSALYLCASSLGHRDRGTDTQYFGPGTRLTVL.

The chain recombines TRBV2 with TRBJ2-2; TRBD2 agrees at 11 bases. J was trimmed by 4 bases and V by 4 bases; bases with no gene match: 2. The germline gives CDR1 SNHLY, CDR2 FYNNEI. The CDR3 covers 15 residues. CDR3 DNA sequence: TGTGCCAGCAGTGGTAGCGGGGGGGCCACCGGGGAGCTGTTTTTT. Its translation is CASSGSGGATGELFF.

The sample holds one count of this clone. V and J are TRBV7-9 and TRBJ2-1; the match to TRBD1 covers 8 bases. With 4 bases clipped from V and 9 bases from J, the junction kept 5 bases outside the gene matches. Germline V CDR1 and CDR2: SEHNR, FQNEAQ (reference sequence). There are 13 residues in the CDR3. Here the CDR3 reads CASSSQGAREQFF. The CDR3 DNA reads TGTGCCAGCAGCTCGCAGGGGGCCCGTGAGCAGTTCTTC.

The chain's CDR3 is CASRQGDAGELFF. CDR3 DNA sequence: TGTGCCAGCAGACAGGGGGATGCCGGGGAGCTGTTTTTT. The V and J genes are TRBV28 and TRBJ2-2; 8 nucleotides line up with TRBD1. CDR1 MDHEN and CDR2 SYDVKM come from the germline V gene. The CDR3 is made up of 13 amino acids. J gave up 6 bases and V 6 bases, and 3 bases lay outside the gene matches.

The gene calls are TRBV6-2 or TRBV6-3 and TRBJ1-2; D is undetermined. CDR1 is MNHEY, CDR2 SVGEGT, per germline. This CDR3 region has 16 residues. V lost 0 bases to trimming and J lost 3 bases, with 14 bases between them. CDR3 loop: CASSYSVVGQYYGYTF. The CDR3 region has the DNA TGTGCCAGCAGTTACTCCGTAGTGGGCCAATACTATGGCTACACCTTC.

The rearrangement joins TRBV28 to TRBJ1-2; D is possibly TRBD1 (6 bases). Germline V gives CDR1 MDHEN, CDR2 SYDVKM. The CDR3 sequence is 13 residues long. V lost 6 bases and J lost 4, with 12 bases in between. The CDR3 spells CASSPDRFYGYTF. CDR3 nucleotide sequence: TGTGCCAGCAGCCCAGACAGGTTCTATGGCTACACCTTC.

This chain uses TRBV7-6 with TRBJ1-3; TRBD1 might be the D (6 bases). CDR3 length equals 17 residues. Germline lookup yields CDR1 SGHVS and CDR2 FNYEAQ. V was pared by 1 base and J by 4 bases, with 17 bases between. The CDR3 reads CASSLGPGHTGGNTIYF. In DNA, the CDR3 is TGTGCCAGCAGCTTAGGGCCGGGACACACAGGGGGAAACACCATATATTTT. The full variable domain, in which reference TRBV7-6 and TRBJ1-3 provide the parts outside the CDR3, is GAGVSQSPRYKVTKRGQDVALRCDPISGHVSLYWYRQALGQGPEFLTYFNYEAQQDKSGLPNDRFSAERPEGSISTLTIQRTEQRDSAMYRCASSLGPGHTGGNTIYFGEGSWLTVV.

This clone was found once. The genes are TRBV10-3 and TRBJ2-3; TRBD2 agrees at 8 bases. Germline V gene sequence: CDR1 ENHRY, CDR2 SYGVKD. This CDR3 contains 17 residues. V lost 6 bases, J lost 4 bases, and 15 bases stayed unmatched. For the CDR3, the DNA is TGTGCCATCAGCGAGCCGAGGGGCGGGAGGATTCCAGATACGCAGTATTTT. Amino acid sequence: CAISEPRGGRIPDTQYF.

This chain connects TRBV9 to TRBJ1-1, with 9 bases identical to TRBD1. Germline CDR1 reads SGDLS; CDR2 reads YYNGEE. The CDR3 contains 16 residues. V was pared by 1 base and J by 4 bases, with 8 bases of the junction left unmatched. CDR3 amino acids: CASSVHDWDRVTEAFF. The DNA for the CDR3 is TGTGCCAGCAGCGTACACGATTGGGACAGGGTCACTGAAGCTTTCTTT.

This chain joins TRBV4-3 and TRBJ2-7; tentative D call: TRBD2 (6 bases). There are 13 residues in the CDR3. V was clipped by 0 bases and J by 7 bases, with 10 bases between them. Germline CDR1 and CDR2: LGHNA and YSLEER. Here the CDR3 reads CASSQESAGEQYF. The CDR3 DNA reads as TGCGCCAGCAGCCAAGAAAGCGCGGGGGAGCAGTACTTC.

The chain combines TRBV7-9 with TRBJ2-7, with D perhaps TRBD1 (5 bases). Germline V gene lookup returns CDR1 SEHNR and CDR2 FQNEAQ (reference sequence). Trimming removed 0 bases from V and 3 bases from J, with 18 bases in between. This CDR3 spans 17 amino acids. CDR3 nucleotides: TGTGCCAGCAGCTTAGCGTACGCAGGGCCATTGGACTACGAGCAGTACTTC. It yields the protein CASSLAYAGPLDYEQYF. Looking up the rest from reference TRBV7-9 and TRBJ2-7 gives the full variable domain: DTGVSQNPRHKITKRGQNVTFRCDPISEHNRLYWYRQTLGQGPEFLTYFQNEAQLEKSRLLSDRFSAERPKGSFSTLEIQRTEQGDSAMYLCASSLAYAGPLDYEQYFGPGTRLTVT.

The J gene is TRBJ2-3, the V gene TRBV7-8; TRBD2 is a possible D gene (6 bases). CDR3 length: 15 amino acids. Germline-derived CDR1 and CDR2 are SGHVS and FQNEAQ. V lost 7 bases and J 0 bases, leaving 14 bases between the germline ends. This CDR3 is CASTTEGPSTDTQYF. As DNA, the CDR3 is TGTGCCAGCACCACGGAGGGCCCGAGCACAGATACGCAGTATTTT.

This chain links TRBV4-3 with TRBJ2-1, with TRBD2 identical over 15 bases. Germline loops: CDR1 LGHNA, CDR2 YSLEER. There are 16 residues in the CDR3. Losses at the gene ends were 3 bases for V and 7 bases for J; bases not matched to a gene: 4. DNA of the CDR3: TGCGCCAGCAGCCAGGGACTAGCGGGGGGAGAGAATGAGCAGTTCTTC. This translates into CASSQGLAGGENEQFF.

The V call is TRBV11-2, the J call TRBJ1-4; possible D gene TRBD1, 5 bases. V lost 4 bases and J 3 bases, leaving 15 bases between the germline ends. Looked up from germline, CDR1 is SGHAT and CDR2 is FQNNGV. This CDR3 contains 16 residues. This CDR3 reads CASSWGSTRANEKLFF. For the CDR3, the DNA is TGTGCCAGCAGCTGGGGCTCCACTCGGGCTAATGAAAAACTGTTTTTT.

This sequence joins TRBV27 and TRBJ2-3; 11 nucleotides match TRBD2. The CDR3 runs 16 residues. Germline trimming cut 6 bases from V and 1 base from J; bases unmatched to any gene: 6. Per the germline V gene, CDR1 is MNHEY and CDR2 is SMNVEV (reference sequence). This CDR3 is CASRTLAGGGTDTQYF. The CDR3, as DNA: TGTGCCAGCAGAACGTTAGCGGGGGGGGGCACAGATACGCAGTATTTT.